The entry below describes one T cell receptor (beta chain). Deletions cut 6 bases from V and 4 bases from J, with 13 bases between. CDR3 length: 13 amino acids. The data were obtained in a study of blood T cell repertoires in COVID-19. Study background: Researchers got acute and convalescent COVID-19 samples from the United States, Italy and Spain. PBMCs, B-cell-depleted T cells, or T cells were the source of the cDNA or gDNA that made up the material.

Original processing methods: Amplification of reference gene primers provided the estimated nucleated cell counts. Profiling relied on immunoSEQ multiplex PCR, and the TCRdb table lists in-frame clones only, not all of them. V and J calls plus clone size are reproduced from that table; the DNA served to infer D and trimming. The sample lists 250,000 to 350,000 clones, roughly 86% occurring once. The TCR sequence derives from a woman between 45 and 65 years old who had recovered from COVID-19. The specimen was peripheral blood. This chain connects TRBV23-1 to TRBJ2-7, with D possibly being TRBD1 (6 bases). TRBV23-1 is given ORF status, its function remaining uncertain. As DNA, the CDR3 is TGCGCCAGCAGAAGGCCGGGACAATACGAGCAGTACTTC. Protein product: CASRRPGQYEQYF.